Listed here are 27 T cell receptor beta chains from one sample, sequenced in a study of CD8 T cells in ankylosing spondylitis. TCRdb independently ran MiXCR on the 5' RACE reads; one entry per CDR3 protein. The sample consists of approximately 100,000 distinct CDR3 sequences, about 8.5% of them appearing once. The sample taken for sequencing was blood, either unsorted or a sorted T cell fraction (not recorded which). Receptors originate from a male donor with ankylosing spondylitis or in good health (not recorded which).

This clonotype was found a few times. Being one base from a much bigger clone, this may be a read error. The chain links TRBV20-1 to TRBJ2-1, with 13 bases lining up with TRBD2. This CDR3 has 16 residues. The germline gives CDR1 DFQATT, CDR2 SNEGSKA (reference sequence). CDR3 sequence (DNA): TGCTGTGCCGACCCCGGGACTAGCGGGACCAGGGGTGAGCAGTTCTTC. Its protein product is CCADPGTSGTRGEQFF.

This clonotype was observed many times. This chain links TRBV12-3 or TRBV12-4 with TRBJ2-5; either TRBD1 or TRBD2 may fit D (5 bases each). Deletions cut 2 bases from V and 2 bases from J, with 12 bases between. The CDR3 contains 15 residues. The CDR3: CASSLYVGGQETQYF. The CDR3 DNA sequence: TGTGCCAGCAGTTTATATGTTGGGGGACAAGAGACCCAGTACTTC.

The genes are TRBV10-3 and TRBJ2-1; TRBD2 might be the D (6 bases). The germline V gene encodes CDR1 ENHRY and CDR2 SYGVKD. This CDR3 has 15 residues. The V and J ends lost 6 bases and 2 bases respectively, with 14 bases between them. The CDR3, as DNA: TGTGCCATCAGAAGTAGCGGAGTTGCCTACAATGAGCAGTTCTTC. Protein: CAIRSSGVAYNEQFF.

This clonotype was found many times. CDR3 coding DNA: TGCAGTGCTAGACCTGCCTGGACAGGGGGCGTATCTAACTATGGCTACACCTTC. Translation gives CSARPAWTGGVSNYGYTF. This chain uses TRBV20-1 with TRBJ1-2; 11 bases are a match to TRBD1. The junction had 11 bases not matched to a gene; V was cut back by 2 bases and J by 0 bases. CDR1 is DFQATT and CDR2 is SNEGSKA in the germline V gene (reference sequence). The CDR3 covers 18 residues.

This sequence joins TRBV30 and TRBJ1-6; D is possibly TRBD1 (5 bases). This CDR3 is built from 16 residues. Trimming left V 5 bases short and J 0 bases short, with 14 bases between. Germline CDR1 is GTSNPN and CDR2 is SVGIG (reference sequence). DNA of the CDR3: TGTGCCTGGGCCGGGGCTACTAGCTCCTATAATTCACCCCTCCACTTT. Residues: CAWAGATSSYNSPLHF.

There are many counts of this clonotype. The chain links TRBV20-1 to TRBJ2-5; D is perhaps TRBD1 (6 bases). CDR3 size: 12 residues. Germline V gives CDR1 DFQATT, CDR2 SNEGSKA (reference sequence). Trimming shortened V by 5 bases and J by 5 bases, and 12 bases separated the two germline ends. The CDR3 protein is CSAHRQAETQYF. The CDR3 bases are TGCAGTGCTCACCGACAGGCTGAGACCCAGTACTTC.

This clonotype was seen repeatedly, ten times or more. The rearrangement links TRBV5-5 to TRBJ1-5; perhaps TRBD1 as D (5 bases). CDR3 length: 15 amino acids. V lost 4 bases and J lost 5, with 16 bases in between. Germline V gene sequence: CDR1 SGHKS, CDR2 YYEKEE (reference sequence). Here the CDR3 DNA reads TGTGCCAGCAGCCACAGGTCTCTACGGGATCAGCCCCAGCATTTT. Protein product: CASSHRSLRDQPQHF.

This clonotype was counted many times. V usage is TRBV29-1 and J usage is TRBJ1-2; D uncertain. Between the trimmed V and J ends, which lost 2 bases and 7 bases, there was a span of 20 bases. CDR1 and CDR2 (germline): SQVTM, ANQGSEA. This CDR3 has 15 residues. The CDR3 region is CSVETIYRSFGGYTF. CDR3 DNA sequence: TGCAGCGTTGAAACCATCTATAGGAGCTTCGGTGGCTACACCTTC.

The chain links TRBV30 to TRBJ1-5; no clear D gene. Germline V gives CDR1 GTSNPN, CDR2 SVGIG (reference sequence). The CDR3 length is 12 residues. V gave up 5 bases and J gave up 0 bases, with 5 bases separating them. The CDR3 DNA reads TGTGCCTGGGGGGATAGCAATCAGCCCCAGCATTTT. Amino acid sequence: CAWGDSNQPQHF.

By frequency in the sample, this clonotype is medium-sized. The CDR3 sequence: CASSTIAARTDTQYF. In DNA form, the CDR3 reads TGTGCCAGCAGCACCATAGCGGCCCGCACAGATACGCAGTATTTT. The V call is TRBV7-8, the J call TRBJ2-3, with a possible D match to TRBD2 (6 bases). The germline V and J ends were trimmed by 5 bases and 1 base, with 13 bases remaining between them. Germline V CDR1 and CDR2: SGHVS, FQNEAQ. The CDR3 length is 15 residues.

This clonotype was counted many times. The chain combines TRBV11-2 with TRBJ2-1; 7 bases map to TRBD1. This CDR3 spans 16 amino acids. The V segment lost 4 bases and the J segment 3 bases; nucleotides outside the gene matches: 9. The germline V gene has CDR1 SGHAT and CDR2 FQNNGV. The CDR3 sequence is CASSSPRDSLYNEQFF. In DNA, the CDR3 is TGTGCCAGCAGCTCTCCCCGGGACAGTCTCTACAATGAGCAGTTCTTC.

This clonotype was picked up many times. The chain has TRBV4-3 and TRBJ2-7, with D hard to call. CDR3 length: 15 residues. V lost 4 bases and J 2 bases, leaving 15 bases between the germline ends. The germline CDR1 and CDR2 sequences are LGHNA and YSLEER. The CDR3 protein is CASSRTISDTYEQYF. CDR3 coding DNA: TGCGCCAGCAGCCGTACAATCTCAGATACCTACGAGCAGTACTTC.

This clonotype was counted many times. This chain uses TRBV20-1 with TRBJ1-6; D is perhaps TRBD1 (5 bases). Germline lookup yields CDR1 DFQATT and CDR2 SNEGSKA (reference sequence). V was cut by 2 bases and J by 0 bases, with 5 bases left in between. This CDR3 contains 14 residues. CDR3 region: CSARQGSYNSPLHF. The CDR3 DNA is TGCAGTGCTAGACAGGGCTCCTATAATTCACCCCTCCACTTT.

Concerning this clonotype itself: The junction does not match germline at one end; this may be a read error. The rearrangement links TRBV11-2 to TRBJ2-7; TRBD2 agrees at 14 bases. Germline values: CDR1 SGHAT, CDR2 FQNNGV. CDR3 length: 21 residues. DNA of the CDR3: TGTGCCAGCAGCGGACGAAAGGGACTAGCGGGAGAAAGTTCATGGTCCTACGAGCAGTGCTTC. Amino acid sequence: CASSGRKGLAGESSWSYEQCF.

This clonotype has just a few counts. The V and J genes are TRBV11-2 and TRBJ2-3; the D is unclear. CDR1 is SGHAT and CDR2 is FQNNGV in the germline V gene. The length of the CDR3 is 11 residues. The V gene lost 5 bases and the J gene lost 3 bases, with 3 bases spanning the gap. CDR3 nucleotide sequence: TGTGCCAGCAGCCAAACAGATACGCAGTATTTT. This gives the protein CASSQTDTQYF.

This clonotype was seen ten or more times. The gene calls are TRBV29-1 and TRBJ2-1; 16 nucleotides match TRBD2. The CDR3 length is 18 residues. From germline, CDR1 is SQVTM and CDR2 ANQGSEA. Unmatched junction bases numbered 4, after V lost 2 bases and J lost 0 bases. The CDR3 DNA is TGCAGCGTTGAACCGGGACTAGCGGGAGGGGACTCCTACAATGAGCAGTTCTTC. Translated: CSVEPGLAGGDSYNEQFF.

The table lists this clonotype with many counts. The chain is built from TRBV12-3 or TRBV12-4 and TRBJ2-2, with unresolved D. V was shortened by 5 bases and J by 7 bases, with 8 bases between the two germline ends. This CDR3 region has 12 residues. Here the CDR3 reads CASSGPGGELFF. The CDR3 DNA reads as TGTGCCAGCAGTGGGCCTGGCGGGGAGCTGTTTTTT.

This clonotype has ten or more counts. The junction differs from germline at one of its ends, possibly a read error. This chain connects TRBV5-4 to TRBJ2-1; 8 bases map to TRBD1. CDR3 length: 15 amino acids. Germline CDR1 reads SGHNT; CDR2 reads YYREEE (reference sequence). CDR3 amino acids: CASSLDREGYNEQFF. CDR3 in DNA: TGTGCCAGCAGTTTGGACAGGGAAGGCTACAATGAGCAGTTCTTC.

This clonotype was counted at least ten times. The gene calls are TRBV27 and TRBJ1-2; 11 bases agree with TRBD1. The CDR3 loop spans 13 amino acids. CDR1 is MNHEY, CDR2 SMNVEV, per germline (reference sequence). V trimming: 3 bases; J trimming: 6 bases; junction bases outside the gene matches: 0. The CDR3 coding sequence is TGTGCCAGCAGTTTGGGACAGGGGGATGGCTACACCTTC. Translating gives CASSLGQGDGYTF.

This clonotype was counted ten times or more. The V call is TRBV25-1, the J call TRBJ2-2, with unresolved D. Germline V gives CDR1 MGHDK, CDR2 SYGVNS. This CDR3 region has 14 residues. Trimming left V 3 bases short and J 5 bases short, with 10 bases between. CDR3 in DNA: TGTGCCAGCAGTGACCGGACCGTAACCGGGGAGCTGTTTTTT. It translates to CASSDRTVTGELFF.

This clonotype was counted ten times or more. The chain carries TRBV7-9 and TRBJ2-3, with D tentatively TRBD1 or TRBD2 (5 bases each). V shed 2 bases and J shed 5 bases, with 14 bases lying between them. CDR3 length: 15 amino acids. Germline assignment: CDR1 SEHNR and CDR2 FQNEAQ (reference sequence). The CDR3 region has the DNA TGTGCCAGCAGCTTATTCCCCGGGACGAAAGATACGCAGTATTTT. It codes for CASSLFPGTKDTQYF.

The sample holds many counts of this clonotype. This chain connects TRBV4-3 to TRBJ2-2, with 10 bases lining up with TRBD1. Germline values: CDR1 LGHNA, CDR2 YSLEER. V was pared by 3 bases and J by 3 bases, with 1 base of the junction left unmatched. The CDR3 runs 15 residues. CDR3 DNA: TGCGCCAGCAGCCACGGGACAGGGGACACCGGGGAGCTGTTTTTT. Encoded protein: CASSHGTGDTGELFF.

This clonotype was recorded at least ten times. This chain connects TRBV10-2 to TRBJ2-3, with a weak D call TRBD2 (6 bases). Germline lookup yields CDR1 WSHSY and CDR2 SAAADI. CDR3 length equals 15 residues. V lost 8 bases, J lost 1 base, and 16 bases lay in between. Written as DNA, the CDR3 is TGCGCCAGCTCGTGGGACTCCATGGGCACAGATACGCAGTATTTT. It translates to CASSWDSMGTDTQYF.

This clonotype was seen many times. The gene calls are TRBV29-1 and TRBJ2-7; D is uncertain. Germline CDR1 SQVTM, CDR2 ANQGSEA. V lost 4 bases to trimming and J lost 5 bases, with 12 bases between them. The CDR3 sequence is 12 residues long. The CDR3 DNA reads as TGCAGCGTTGGACATGATTCGGACGAGCAGTACTTC. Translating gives CSVGHDSDEQYF.

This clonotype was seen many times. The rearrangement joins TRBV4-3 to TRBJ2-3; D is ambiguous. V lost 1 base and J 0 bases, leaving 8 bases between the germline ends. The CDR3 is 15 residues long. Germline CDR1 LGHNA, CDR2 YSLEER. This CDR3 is CASSQGYPSTDTQYF. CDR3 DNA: TGCGCCAGCAGCCAAGGCTACCCTAGCACAGATACGCAGTATTTT.

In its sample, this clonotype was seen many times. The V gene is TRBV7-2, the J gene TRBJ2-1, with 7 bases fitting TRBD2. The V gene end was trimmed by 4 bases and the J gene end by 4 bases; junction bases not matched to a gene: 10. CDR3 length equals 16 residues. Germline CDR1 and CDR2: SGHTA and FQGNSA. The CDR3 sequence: CASSSPRGGSYNEQFF. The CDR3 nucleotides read TGTGCCAGCAGCTCCCCGCGCGGGGGATCTTACAATGAGCAGTTCTTC.

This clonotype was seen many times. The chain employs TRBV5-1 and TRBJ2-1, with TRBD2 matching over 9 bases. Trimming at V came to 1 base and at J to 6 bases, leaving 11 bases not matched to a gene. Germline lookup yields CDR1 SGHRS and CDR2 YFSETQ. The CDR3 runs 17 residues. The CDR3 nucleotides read TGCGCCAGCAGCTTGCCCTTAGCGGGAGCGCTTGGCAATGAGCAGTTCTTC. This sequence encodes CASSLPLAGALGNEQFF.